This TCR beta chain is drawn from a study of blood T cell repertoires in COVID-19. Study at large: T cells, B-cell-depleted T cells, or PBMCs supplied cDNA or gDNA.

This CDR3 comprises 15 residues. Germline V gene data show CDR1 as SGHAT and CDR2 as FQNNGV. The ends lost 5 bases at V and 2 bases at J; junction bases unmatched: 8. Sequencing used immunoSEQ multiplex PCR; TCRdb keeps in-frame clones, though not all of them. The data hold hundreds of thousands of clones, with 85% to 90% observed a single time. What was sequenced was peripheral blood. The sequence was collected from a woman between 50 and 59 years old with COVID-19, enrolled during active disease. V gene TRBV11-2 combines with J gene TRBJ1-2; 7 bases map to TRBD1. The CDR3 loop reads CASSQDRVDNYGYTF. For the CDR3, the DNA is TGTGCCAGCAGCCAAGACAGGGTGGACAACTATGGCTACACCTTC.